This T cell receptor beta chain was identified during a study of shared clonotypes between healthy human individuals. Study-wide points: Sequencing depth was expected to affect clonotype sharing among donors.

Clones were read by immunoSEQ multiplex PCR, and TCRdb kept only the in-frame ones, dropping some. The sample lists about 2 million clones; approximately 94% were seen once. Germline V gene lookup returns CDR1 MNHNY and CDR2 SVGAGI (reference sequence). The CDR3 consists of 14 residues. V was clipped by 6 bases and J by 7 bases; unmatched bases: 8. A note on this clone: Its antigen is not known.

CD45RO-negative CD8 cells positively selected for CCR7 made up the naive population, which excluded terminally differentiated effector memory CD45RA+ cells. Donors comprised healthy HIV-negative adults lacking recent acute infections or vaccinations. This chain joins TRBV6-6 and TRBJ1-4; 7 nucleotides match TRBD1. Sequenced material: naive CD8+ T cells sorted from blood. The sequence came from a man aged 18 to 29 in good health. CDR3 loop: CASSLDRAVEKLFF. The CDR3 bases are TGTGCCAGCAGCCTCGACAGGGCGGTTGAAAAACTGTTTTTT.